This entry concerns a single T cell receptor (beta chain). This clonotype has ten or more counts. The antigen it recognizes is unknown. The input lacks base qualities; no much larger clone sits a single base away. This sample stems from a study of T cell repertoires in cytomegalovirus infection (dated by TCRdb to about 2019). Background for the entire study: Donor HLA type was relevant to the analysis, because carriage of CMV infection together with the matching HLA type was indicated by public TCR beta signatures.

These reads were obtained on an Illumina HiSeq 1500. TCRdb cleaned the public reads at Q25 with fastp, built clones with MiXCR and kept in-frame beta chains. Each CDR3 protein appears once, grouped with its most common genes and DNA. Across this sample there are about 310,000 distinct CDR3 sequences, with about 17% seen only once. The ten biggest clones cover around 12% of the sample. Overall study outcomes, separate from this receptor: Cumulative frequency of public TCR beta family members discriminated carriers of CMV infection plus the relevant HLA type in this cohort and an independent 352-donor cohort. In the ex vivo response, HLA-C-restricted CMV-specific TCR beta clonotypes were dominant, and in two of eight donors the single most frequent clonotype came from this HLA-C-restricted group.

The germline V gene gives CDR1 as SGHVS and CDR2 as FQNEAQ. Between the V and J ends, shortened by 1 base and 8 bases respectively, the junction contains 21 bases. The CDR3 holds 17 amino acids from the cysteine to the phenylalanine. Solely the CDR3 DNA is kept, with 51 bases framed from the first base. The origin of this receptor is a human donor in good health (CMV status not recorded). Some clones in this sample may be carry-over from other donors' samples. The material sequenced was PBMCs. The chain is made from TRBV7-8 and TRBJ2-1, and TRBD2 may be the D gene, going by 6 matching bases. The base sequence is TGTGCCAGCAGCTTAGACCTAAGCCTATCGGGGAGGCATGAGCAGTTCTTC. Translation gives CASSLDLSLSGRHEQFF.